A single T cell receptor (beta chain) is shown here with its context. This clone was found many times. The antigen it recognizes is unknown. Nothing much larger sits one base from this clone, and base qualities are not available. What the time point label conveys for this sample: about 28 days (+/-7) after the second vaccine dose. AZD1222 recipients with second doses at about 4 weeks or about 12 weeks were pooled, because spike-specific TCR depth and breadth did not differ between schedules. Samples from vaccinated people were obtained from the UK trials COV001 and COV002, which included a single-blind randomized controlled phase 2/3 trial of AZD1222 (ChAdOx1 nCoV-19) in healthy adults. Trial participant PBMC samples were collected at day 0 and day 28 after the second dose for TCRbeta chain sequencing. This specimen comes from a study of T cell responses to AZD1222 COVID-19 vaccine (dated by TCRdb to about 2021). Regarding the study in general: TCR sequencing covered roughly 230 trial participants: some 210 given two doses of AZD1222 and approximately 26 given two doses of MenACWY control vaccine. Trial participants were enrolled by age into subgroups of 18-55, 56-69 and 70-plus years, and around 140, 26 and 57 TCR-sequenced participants, respectively, were included in these subgroups.

What the study reported, not specific to this receptor: Conclusions about previously exposed vaccinees are limited, since just 6 or 7 AZD1222 recipients were seropositive for SARS-CoV-2 at baseline. The vaccine-associated CD4 TCRs covered the entire spike protein, and the dominant responses fell in regions 160-218 and 743-854. A significant rise in spike-specific TCR breadth and depth was observed after two AZD1222 doses relative to day 0 and relative to MenACWY recipients. Reportedly, close to half of the unique spike-specific TCRs recognized epitopes lying outside the regions that are mutated in the B.1.351 and B.1.1.7 variants. The 56-69-year group was small, and its depth increase did not reach significance, likely because of low power. Because no samples from the day 14 peak response were available, repertoires could be characterized only after the peak T cell response. Participants were mostly white British and included more females than males, and it was suggested by the authors that clonal diversity may have been underestimated.

The CDR3 regions of human TCRbeta chains were analyzed by immunosequencing. Under the source paper's analysis protocol: Repertoire TCRs were checked for matches against a reference library of SARS-CoV-2-specific TCRs that had been generated using the MIRA antigen-specificity platform. Breadth was defined as the fraction of unique TCRs that were SARS-CoV-2-associated. Depth was defined as the fraction of total T cells that were SARS-CoV-2-associated. Using the MIRA data, each spike-specific TCR was mapped to the spike region that the TCR reacts to and placed in a CD4 or CD8 class. Log10-transformed breadth and depth values were compared by one-way ANOVA with Sidak's multiple comparisons tests. The table was pulled from immuneACCESS by TCRdb, which kept in-frame rearrangements only. Such tables lose some clones; where checked, under half of the loss comes from unresolved V genes, and the rest has no known cause. V, J and clone size were drawn from that table, and D and trimming were deduced from the DNA. The sample includes 150,000 to 200,000 clones, with just over 85% observed a single time. The leading ten clones occupy 11% of the sample.

The germline V gene supplies CDR1 KGHSH and CDR2 LQKENI. The cysteine opens and the phenylalanine closes a CDR3 of 12 amino acids. Here the CDR3 DNA is all that survives: 36 bases in frame from base 1. Clipping removes 3 bases from V and 14 bases from J, with 6 as the unmatched junction base count. Recombination connected TRBV18 to TRBJ1-2; 10 bases in the junction line up with TRBD1. This clonotype was sampled from an adult who received the AZD1222 COVID-19 vaccine. Sample: peripheral blood, taken 28 days after the second AZD1222 dose. The nucleotide sequence is given as TGTGCCAGCTCACCGGGACAGGGGTTTGGAACCTTC. This is translated as CASSPGQGFGTF.